Listed here are 3 T cell receptor beta chains from one sample, sequenced in a study of shared clonotypes between healthy human individuals. Sequencing was performed with immunoSEQ multiplex PCR; in TCRdb, only in-frame clones are kept and a portion is missing. The repertoire holds roughly 1 million clones, about 76% seen once, with 1.4% to 1.5% in the top ten. Sequenced input: memory CD4+ T cells sorted from blood. Subset described: CD45RA-negative fraction. These receptors originate from a man between 18 and 29 years old in good health.

CDR3 in amino acids: CASSFTPGQGFEQYF. The CDR3 region has the DNA TGTGCCAGCAGTTTTACACCGGGACAGGGATTCGAGCAGTACTTC. The chain combines TRBV6-6 with TRBJ2-7; 9 positions match TRBD1. CDR1 MNHNY and CDR2 SVGAGI come from the germline V gene (reference sequence). The CDR3 has 15 residues. Trimming took 4 bases from V and 6 from J; bases not matched to a gene: 10.

This sequence joins TRBV5-1 and TRBJ2-7; 7 positions agree with TRBD1. V trimming: 4 bases; J trimming: 5 bases; junction bases outside the gene matches: 9. Per germline, CDR1 SGHRS and CDR2 YFSETQ. This CDR3 is 14 amino acids long. The CDR3 is CASSPQTGNHEQYF. The CDR3 nucleotides are TGCGCCAGCAGCCCGCAGACAGGGAACCACGAGCAGTACTTC.

The chain has TRBV19 and TRBJ2-3, with D perhaps matching TRBD1 (5 bases). V lost 7 bases and J 0 bases, leaving 8 bases between the germline ends. The length of the CDR3 is 13 residues. Germline CDR1 is LNHDA and CDR2 is SQIVND (reference sequence). The CDR3 is CASTRASTDTQYF. DNA for the CDR3: TGTGCCAGTACCAGGGCTAGCACAGATACGCAGTATTTT.